The 14 T cell receptor beta chains in this list originate from one sample, sequenced in a study of cytotoxic CD8 clonotypes in ibrutinib-treated CLL. This table comes from immunoSEQ multiplex PCR, and its TCRdb copy is limited to in-frame clones, with some not included. The sample lists some 63,000 clones, 90% seen once, with approximately 3.1% in the top ten. Sequencing used PBMCs, obtained after 12 months of ibrutinib treatment. These receptors were obtained from a human donor with chronic lymphocytic leukemia.

The rearrangement joins TRBV7-9 to TRBJ1-1; D is unresolved. V was shortened by 5 bases and J by 10 bases, with 14 bases between the two germline ends. Germline V CDR1 and CDR2: SEHNR, FQNEAQ (reference sequence). The CDR3 sequence is 12 residues long. The CDR3 loop is CASSRGPKRAFF. In DNA, the CDR3 is TGTGCCAGCAGCCGAGGACCCAAGAGAGCTTTCTTT.

J is TRBJ2-2 and V is TRBV18, with D unresolved. CDR1 is KGHSH, CDR2 LQKENI, per germline. The CDR3 totals 15 residues. V shed 2 bases and J shed 0 bases, with 7 bases lying between them. CDR3 DNA sequence: TGTGCCAGCTCACCAGCCAATTCGAACACCGGGGAGCTGTTTTTT. This sequence encodes CASSPANSNTGELFF.

The CDR3 sequence: CASGSNTGELFF. DNA for the CDR3: TGTGCCAGCGGGAGTAACACCGGGGAGCTGTTTTTT. The chain links TRBV19 to TRBJ2-2; TRBD2 might be the D (6 bases). This CDR3 comprises 12 residues. Trimming left V 9 bases short and J 2 bases short, with 7 bases between. CDR1 is LNHDA, CDR2 SQIVND, per germline (reference sequence).

The chain carries TRBV7-9 and TRBJ1-1, with 7 bases that match TRBD1. The CDR3 spans 17 residues. Germline CDR1 is SEHNR and CDR2 is FQNEAQ (reference sequence). J gave up 4 bases and V 4 bases, and 15 bases lay outside the gene matches. The CDR3 bases are TGTGCCAGCAGCTCATCAGACAGGGTACTATTTCCCACTGAAGCTTTCTTT. Translating gives CASSSSDRVLFPTEAFF.

This chain connects TRBV5-4 to TRBJ2-7, with D possibly being TRBD1 (5 bases). V was shortened by 0 bases and J by 3 bases, with 10 bases between the two germline ends. This CDR3 comprises 14 residues. Germline CDR1 and CDR2: SGHNT and YYREEE (reference sequence). Here the CDR3 reads CASSLAGTGYEQYF. The CDR3 DNA follows: TGTGCCAGCAGCTTGGCGGGTACAGGCTACGAGCAGTACTTC.

The rearrangement links TRBV5-4 to TRBJ2-1, with TRBD1 matching 10 bases. This CDR3 has 16 amino acids. Per the germline V gene, CDR1 is SGHNT and CDR2 is YYREEE (reference sequence). The V gene end was trimmed by 2 bases and the J gene end by 4 bases; junction bases not matched to a gene: 6. The CDR3 DNA reads as TGTGCCAGCAGCTTTAGCCGGACAGGGGGATACAATGAGCAGTTCTTC. The encoded protein is CASSFSRTGGYNEQFF. Drawing the rest from reference TRBV5-4 and TRBJ2-1, the complete variable domain is ETGVTQSPTHLIKTRGQQVTLRCSSQSGHNTVSWYQQALGQGPQFIFQYYREEENGRGNFPPRFSGLQFPNYSSELNVNALELDDSALYLCASSFSRTGGYNEQFFGPGTRLTVL.

CDR3 protein: CATSRDLGRSDGYTF. The CDR3, as DNA: TGTGCCACCAGCAGAGATCTAGGGAGGTCGGATGGCTACACCTTC. This chain links TRBV15 with TRBJ1-2; D is uncertain. The V gene's germline CDR1 is LNHNV and CDR2 YYDKDF (reference sequence). CDR3 length: 15 residues. The V end was cut by 0 bases, the J end by 6 bases, with 14 bases between.

The chain is built from TRBV11-3 and TRBJ2-2, with 10 bases fitting TRBD2. The CDR3 runs 16 residues. Trimming at V came to 7 bases and at J to 4 bases, leaving 9 bases not matched to a gene. Germline CDR1 reads SGHNT; CDR2 reads YENEEA. This CDR3 is CASKKAGGHRTGELFF. CDR3 coding DNA: TGTGCCAGCAAAAAAGCGGGAGGGCACCGCACCGGGGAGCTGTTTTTT.

The chain joins TRBV7-9 to TRBJ1-4; TRBD1 is a possible D gene (6 bases). V was trimmed by 0 bases and J by 7 bases, leaving 9 bases between them. Germline CDR1 and CDR2: SEHNR and FQNEAQ (reference sequence). The CDR3 consists of 14 residues. The CDR3, as DNA: TGTGCCAGCAGCTTAGCACAGGGTGGTGAAAAACTGTTTTTT. This encodes CASSLAQGGEKLFF. Full variable domain (rest looked up from reference TRBV7-9 and TRBJ1-4): DTGVSQNPRHKITKRGQNVTFRCDPISEHNRLYWYRQTLGQGPEFLTYFQNEAQLEKSRLLSDRFSAERPKGSFSTLEIQRTEQGDSAMYLCASSLAQGGEKLFFGSGTQLSVL.

The chain uses TRBV27 and TRBJ1-5; tentative D call: TRBD1 (5 bases). Germline CDR1 is MNHEY and CDR2 is SMNVEV (reference sequence). V shed 0 bases and J shed 9 bases, with 12 bases lying between them. This CDR3 contains 14 residues. Here the CDR3 reads CASSLSGEGRPQHF. For the CDR3, the DNA is TGTGCCAGCAGTTTATCAGGGGAGGGCCGGCCCCAGCATTTT.

CDR3 loop: CASSFVGTGVGYTF. CDR3 in DNA: TGTGCCAGCAGCTTCGTCGGGACAGGGGTCGGCTACACCTTC. The chain is built from TRBV7-9 and TRBJ1-2; 10 bases map to TRBD1. Losses at the gene ends were 3 bases for V and 8 bases for J; bases not matched to a gene: 6. The CDR3 totals 14 residues. Germline loops: CDR1 SEHNR, CDR2 FQNEAQ (reference sequence).

The sample holds one count of this clone. The junction differs from germline at one of its ends, possibly a read error. The chain joins TRBV29-1 to TRBJ2-1; D not resolved. The CDR3 is made up of 13 amino acids. Germline V CDR1 and CDR2: SQVTM, ANQGSEA. The CDR3 sequence is CSVDPDSSNEQFF. For the CDR3, the DNA is TGCAGCGTTGACCCAGACTCCTCCAATGAGCAGTTCTTC.

This clone was detected only a few times. CDR3 sequence (DNA): TGTGCCAGCTCACCACCGACTTACAATGAGCAGTTCTTC. This encodes CASSPPTYNEQFF. The chain combines TRBV18 with TRBJ2-1; D remains unclear. Per the germline V gene, CDR1 is KGHSH and CDR2 is LQKENI. The CDR3 runs to 13 residues. Deletions cut 0 bases from V and 4 bases from J, with 4 bases between.

This clone was seen more than once but under ten times. The rearrangement links TRBV9 to TRBJ1-1, with no clear D. This CDR3 is 11 amino acids long. Germline assignment: CDR1 SGDLS and CDR2 YYNGEE. Trimming left V 2 bases short and J 8 bases short, with 7 bases between. The DNA for the CDR3 is TGTGCCAGCAGCGTCGGGAGAGAAGCTTTCTTT. Translation gives CASSVGREAFF.